This T cell receptor beta chain was captured in a study of post-analysis software for immune sequencing data. On the study more broadly: Several disease courses (relapsing-remitting, secondary progressive and progressive-relapsing) of multiple sclerosis were included. Study conclusions and caveats: Patients carried 5 or 6 TRBV segments more frequently than controls did, and TRBV5-6, TRBV5-1 and TRBV20-1 were among them.

Trimming cost V 5 bases and J 2 bases, with 29 bases left between them. This CDR3 spans 20 amino acids. Turning to this clonotype: What it binds is unknown.

Prepared libraries of TCR beta cDNA carried unique molecular identifiers. TCRdb re-analysed the PCR reads in MiXCR, keeping a single row per CDR3 protein. The sample records hundreds of thousands of distinct CDR3 sequences, about 50% being singletons. V is TRBV12-3 or TRBV12-4 and J is TRBJ2-3; D might be TRBD2 (7 bases). The material sequenced was blood. This clonotype was sampled from a girl aged 5-17 years with multiple sclerosis. CDR3 DNA: TGTGCCAGCAGTCCCCGTCGGTTCTTGTCGGGGGGCCAAGTCACAGATACGCAGTATTTT. This sequence encodes CASSPRRFLSGGQVTDTQYF.